One and the same sample provided the 16 T cell receptor beta chains below, sequenced in a study of Graves' ophthalmopathy and Graves' hyperthyroidism (dated by TCRdb to 2016 to 2019). Sequencing used an Illumina HiSeq 2000. For repertoire sequencing, TCR beta CDR3 regions were amplified from RNA transcripts. HTBI primers and the Qiagen OneStep RT-PCR kit were used in a first-round RT-PCR, which was followed by a second-round multiplex PCR, size selection and purification. In TCRdb, the public reads were trimmed at Q25 with fastp and aligned with MiXCR, with productive beta chains retained. Under each unique CDR3 protein, matching rows form one entry showing the most common genes and DNA. The sample table lists some 360,000 distinct CDR3 sequences, approximately 18% of them with a count of one. Roughly 2.4% of the sample goes to the ten largest clones. Sequenced sample: peripheral blood. These receptor sequences come from an adult woman with stable Graves' hyperthyroidism.

This clonotype has a single count. This sequence joins TRBV6-1 and TRBJ1-6, with D tentatively TRBD1 (5 bases). Germline CDR1 is MNHNS and CDR2 is SASEGT. Trimming stripped 5 bases from V and 4 bases from J, with 18 bases between. The CDR3 consists of 17 residues. CDR3 DNA sequence: TGTGCCAGCAGTATTACATCAGGGAGGCCTTATAATTCACCCCTCCACTTT. Protein product: CASSITSGRPYNSPLHF.

The CDR3 nucleotides read TGCGCCAGCAGCCTGGAGTTAGGGGCTACAGAGACCCAGTACTTC. It codes for CASSLELGATETQYF. The chain joins TRBV5-1 to TRBJ2-5; the D gene is possibly TRBD1 (5 bases). Trimming took 4 bases from V and 4 from J, leaving 17 bases between them. The CDR3 is made up of 15 amino acids. CDR1 and CDR2 from the germline V gene are SGHRS and YFSETQ. The variable domain in full, completed from reference TRBV5-1 and TRBJ2-5, reads KAGVTQTPRYLIKTRGQQVTLSCSPISGHRSVSWYQQTPGQGLQFLFEYFSETQRNKGNFPGRFSGRQFSNSRSEMNVSTLELGDSALYLCASSLELGATETQYFGPGTRLLVL.

This clonotype has a count of ten or more. The chain is built from TRBV20-1 and TRBJ2-7; D not certain. CDR1 and CDR2 from the germline V gene are DFQATT and SNEGSKA (reference sequence). Trimming took 3 bases from V and 3 from J, leaving 3 bases between them. This CDR3 spans 10 amino acids. CDR3 in DNA: TGCAGTGCTAGGGGCTACGAGCAGTACTTC. Residues: CSARGYEQYF.

This clonotype has just a few counts. The chain uses TRBV6-2 or TRBV6-3 and TRBJ2-1; D gene ambiguous. The CDR3 spans 14 residues. The germline V gene encodes CDR1 MNHEY and CDR2 SVGEGT. The V end was cut by 0 bases, the J end by 8 bases, with 11 bases between. The CDR3 sequence is CASSYSRRADEQFF. The CDR3 bases are TGTGCCAGCAGTTACTCGAGGCGTGCTGATGAGCAGTTCTTC.

This clonotype was recorded at least ten times. This sequence joins TRBV20-1 and TRBJ2-5; D may be TRBD2 (5 bases). This CDR3 contains 12 residues. V lost 6 bases and J 4 bases, leaving 12 bases between the germline ends. CDR1 is DFQATT, CDR2 SNEGSKA, per germline (reference sequence). CDR3 sequence: CSAVGRPETQYF. DNA for the CDR3: TGCAGTGCCGTAGGGAGACCAGAGACCCAGTACTTC.

For this clonotype: Likely a read error: the CDR3 ends without its conserved phenylalanine or tryptophan. The DNA is left out, because the CDR3 cannot be placed on it with certainty; the CDR3 is given as TCRdb lists it. This chain links TRBV15 with TRBJ2-2; the D call in the table, TRBD2, was not verified against the DNA. Counting both end residues, the CDR3 totals 15 amino acids. CDR1 is LNHNV, CDR2 YYDKDF, per germline (reference sequence). The CDR3 here is CATSRDQGLAGELWL.

This clonotype has more than one count but fewer than ten. A much larger clone lies one base from this, so it may be a read error. The chain is built from TRBV30 and TRBJ1-2; the D gene is possibly TRBD1 (5 bases). Trimming removed 0 bases from V and 7 bases from J, with 12 bases in between. The CDR3 contains 13 residues. Per the germline V gene, CDR1 is GTSNPN and CDR2 is SVGIG (reference sequence). CDR3 nucleotides: TGTGCCTGGAGTGTACAGTCAGGGTGTGGCTACACCTTC. Amino acids: CAWSVQSGCGYTF.

In regard to this clonotype: One end of the junction does not line up with germline, which may come from a read error. The gene calls are TRBV27 and TRBJ2-7; maybe TRBD2 (6 bases). Looked up from germline, CDR1 is MNHEY and CDR2 is SMNVEV (reference sequence). This CDR3 has 14 residues. CDR3: CASCFGGTGAEQYF. The CDR3, as DNA: TGTGCCAGCTGTTTTGGGGGGACCGGCGCCGAGCAGTACTTC.

This clonotype was counted at least ten times. This chain joins TRBV15 and TRBJ2-5, with 10 bases identical to TRBD2. V gave up 1 base and J gave up 7 bases; unmatched junction bases: 9. Germline CDR1 and CDR2: LNHNV and YYDKDF (reference sequence). This CDR3 is 16 amino acids long. The CDR3 loop is CATSRGSSGRGGTQYF. CDR3 coding DNA: TGTGCCACCAGCAGAGGATCTAGCGGGAGAGGCGGGACCCAGTACTTC.

In this sample, this clonotype turned up many times. This rearrangement joins TRBV27 to TRBJ2-7; perhaps D is TRBD1 or TRBD2 (5 bases each). This CDR3 is built from 13 residues. Germline lookup yields CDR1 MNHEY and CDR2 SMNVEV (reference sequence). V shed 4 bases and J shed 7 bases, with 14 bases lying between them. CDR3 coding DNA: TGTGCCAGCAGTTGGGGACGAATAAGTGAGCAGTACTTC. As protein: CASSWGRISEQYF.

This clonotype was observed at least ten times. J is TRBJ1-6 and V is TRBV12-3 or TRBV12-4; possibly TRBD1 for D (5 bases). V shed 3 bases and J shed 4 bases, with 22 bases lying between them. The CDR3 runs to 19 residues. CDR3 DNA: TGTGCCAGCAGTTTTCCCCCGGCATACGGGGGAGGGTATAATTCACCCCTCCACTTT. Translating gives CASSFPPAYGGGYNSPLHF.

The sample holds many counts of this clonotype. The chain joins TRBV28 to TRBJ2-5; TRBD2 is a possible D gene (6 bases). Trimming left V 2 bases short and J 1 base short, with 17 bases between. This CDR3 spans 17 amino acids. Germline-derived CDR1 and CDR2 are MDHEN and SYDVKM. This chain's CDR3 is CASSLGVTSSLQETQYF. Here the CDR3 DNA reads TGTGCCAGCAGTTTAGGGGTAACTAGCAGCCTCCAAGAGACCCAGTACTTC. Using reference TRBV28 and TRBJ2-5 for the parts outside the CDR3, the full variable domain is DVKVTQSSRYLVKRTGEKVFLECVQDMDHENMFWYRQDPGLGLRLIYFSYDVKMKEKGDIPEGYSVSREKKERFSLILESASTNQTSMYLCASSLGVTSSLQETQYFGPGTRLLVL.

CDR3 protein: CASSSNPAGGHTEAFF. The CDR3 DNA reads TGTGCCAGCAGTTCCAACCCAGCAGGGGGACACACTGAAGCTTTCTTT. The chain combines TRBV28 with TRBJ1-1, with 7 bases that match TRBD1. Germline CDR1 MDHEN, CDR2 SYDVKM. CDR3 length: 16 residues. Trimming at V came to 4 bases and at J to 3 bases, leaving 11 bases not matched to a gene.

This clonotype was found a few times. J is TRBJ2-7 and V is TRBV3-1; 8 nucleotides agree with TRBD2. The CDR3 sequence is 14 residues long. J lost 6 bases, V lost 4 bases, and 8 bases had no gene match. Germline assignment: CDR1 LGHDT and CDR2 YNNKEL (reference sequence). As DNA, the CDR3 is TGTGCCAGCAGCCGAAACGGGGGGGTAGGCGAGCAGTACTTC. Amino acid sequence: CASSRNGGVGEQYF.

This clonotype appeared many times. This chain joins TRBV7-2 and TRBJ2-6; D may match TRBD1 or TRBD2 (5 bases each). The CDR3 covers 15 residues. V lost 5 bases to trimming and J lost 0 bases, with 8 bases between them. The V gene's germline CDR1 is SGHTA and CDR2 FQGNSA. Here the CDR3 reads CASSGTYSGANVLTF. The CDR3 nucleotides read TGTGCCAGCAGCGGGACCTACTCTGGGGCCAACGTCCTGACTTTC.

This clonotype appeared many times. J is TRBJ1-5 and V is TRBV24-1; D remains unclear. This CDR3 is built from 13 residues. The ends were cut back, 0 bases at V and 7 bases at J, with 6 bases in the middle. The germline gives CDR1 KGHDR, CDR2 SFDVKD. In DNA, the CDR3 is TGTGCCACCAGTGATTTGCAAGCCCAGCCCCAGCATTTT. Residues: CATSDLQAQPQHF.